This is a list of T cell receptor beta chains from one sample in a study of a mutant IDH1 vaccine in newly diagnosed glioma. Their antigens remain unidentified. Profiling relied on immunoSEQ multiplex PCR, and the TCRdb table lists in-frame clones only, not all of them. This table has 35,000 to 45,000 clones, roughly nine tenths appearing once. The sample consisted of PBMCs, taken from a glioma patient whose treatment included an IDH1 peptide vaccine. All receptors come from a man between 35 and 55 years old with glioma. CDR3s include the opening cysteine and the closing phenylalanine or tryptophan. D genes are given only for firm matches. Part of the rows lack a size; the others show once, few, many or a class for expanded clones.

TRBV25-1,.,TRBJ2-3,TRBD2,TGTGCCAGCACCCGGCGGGAGGGCCGGAAAGATACGCAGTATTTT,CASTRREGRKDTQYF
TRBV28,once,TRBJ1-4,.,TGTGCCAGCAGCCTCGGGGGGGCCTTTGGTAATGAAAAACTGTTTTTT,CASSLGGAFGNEKLFF
TRBV5-6,.,TRBJ2-7,TRBD1,TGTGCCAGCAGTTTGGGACAGCGCTACGAGCAGTACTTC,CASSLGQRYEQYF
TRBV5-1,.,TRBJ1-6,.,TGCGCCAGCAGCCCCGATGATAATTCACCCCTCCACTTT,CASSPDDNSPLHF
TRBV14,.,TRBJ1-3,.,TGTGCCAGCAGCAACAACCTAAACACCATATATTTT,CASSNNLNTIYF
TRBV19,.,TRBJ2-4,TRBD1,TGTGCCAGTAGTAGCCGGGACAGGGGGGTCAAAAACATTCAGTACTTC,CASSSRDRGVKNIQYF
TRBV6-1,.,TRBJ2-7,.,TGTGCCAGCAGTGACCGGCAGGGGAAGCAGTACTTC,CASSDRQGKQYF
TRBV7-2,.,TRBJ2-3,.,TGTGCCAGCAGCTTAGCGGTGGAACCAGATACGCAGTATTTT,CASSLAVEPDTQYF
TRBV11-2,.,TRBJ2-1,TRBD2,TGTGCCAGCAGCCCCTATGGACTAGTAGCGCAGTTCTTC,CASSPYGLVAQFF
TRBV18,.,TRBJ2-5,TRBD1,TGTGCCAGCTCACCACCTGGGACAGGGGAGGAGACCCAGTACTTC,CASSPPGTGEETQYF
TRBV28,.,TRBJ1-2,.,TGTGCCAGCAGTCCAGCGGGCGGGACATTAGAGTATGGCTACACCTTC,CASSPAGGTLEYGYTF
TRBV10-3,.,TRBJ1-6,.,TGTGCCATCAGTGAGTCGGTGGGGAGCTCCTATAATTCACCCCTCCACTTT,CAISESVGSSYNSPLHF
TRBV27,.,TRBJ1-1,TRBD1,TGTGCCAGCAGTTCCTGGCAACAGGGGGCGCGGACTGAAGCTTTCTTT,CASSSWQQGARTEAFF
TRBV5-5,.,TRBJ1-6,.,TGTGCCAGCAGCTCCGCACCCGGTGGTTCACCCCTCCACTTT,CASSSAPGGSPLHF
TRBV20-1,.,TRBJ2-5,TRBD2,TGCAGTGGGCTAGCGGAAGAGACCCAGTACTTC,CSGLAEETQYF
TRBV6-5,.,TRBJ2-7,.,TGTGCCAGCAGTTACTCGGGAGACTCCTACGAGCAGTACTTC,CASSYSGDSYEQYF
TRBV7-9,.,TRBJ2-7,.,TGTGCCAGCCTCGGGGCCTACGAGCAGTACTTC,CASLGAYEQYF
TRBV10-3,once,TRBJ1-3,.,TGTGCCATCACCCCCGTCGTGAGAGGAAACACCATATATTTT,CAITPVVRGNTIYF
TRBV7-9,.,TRBJ1-2,TRBD1,TGTGCCAGCAGCTCATCCGGGACAGACGGCTATGGCTACACCTTC,CASSSSGTDGYGYTF
TRBV5-8,.,TRBJ2-3,.,TGTGCCAGCAGCTTGAGGCAGGGTAGCACAGATACGCAGTATTTT,CASSLRQGSTDTQYF
TRBV27,.,TRBJ2-5,.,TGTGCCAGCAGTTTCCGGGCTAGACAAGAGACCCAGTACTTC,CASSFRARQETQYF
TRBV4-2,.,TRBJ1-5,.,TGTGCCAGCAGCCAAGAGGGACTGAGCAATCAGCCCCAGCATTTT,CASSQEGLSNQPQHF
TRBV6-1,once,TRBJ2-5,TRBD1,TGTGCCAGCAGTGGCTTGGACAGGGAAGAGACCCAGTACTTC,CASSGLDREETQYF
TRBV28,.,TRBJ1-2,.,TGTGCCAGCAGTTCCCCAGGGAGCCGCTACACCTTC,CASSSPGSRYTF
TRBV5-1,.,TRBJ1-1,.,TGCGCCAGCAGCTTCGGGCAGCTGAACACTGAAGCTTTCTTT,CASSFGQLNTEAFF
TRBV28,.,TRBJ2-2,.,TGTGCCAGCAGCCGTCTCGCTATCTTTAACACCGGGGAGCTGTTTTTT,CASSRLAIFNTGELFF
TRBV4-1,.,TRBJ1-2,.,TGCGCCAGCAGCCAAGACCGGACACCAGCTAACTATGGCTACACCTTC,CASSQDRTPANYGYTF
TRBV15,.,TRBJ1-1,TRBD1,TGTGCCACCAGCGTGCAGGGGGGCACTGAAGCTTTCTTT,CATSVQGGTEAFF
TRBV7-9,.,TRBJ2-7,.,TGTGCCAGCAGCTTACGTGACGAGCAGTACTTC,CASSLRDEQYF
TRBV28,.,TRBJ1-3,.,TGTGCCACCTTACATAGGGGGACCGGAAACACCATATATTTT,CATLHRGTGNTIYF
TRBV5-5,.,TRBJ1-2,.,TGTGCCAGCAGCTTGGCACTGGGCACCTCTAACTATGGCTACACCTTC,CASSLALGTSNYGYTF
TRBV10-3,.,TRBJ1-6,.,TGTGCCAGCAGGGAGGGGACTAAAAATTCACCCCTCCACTTT,CASREGTKNSPLHF
TRBV15,.,TRBJ2-7,TRBD1,TGTGCCACCAGCAGAGGGACAGGGGGTTCGTACGAGCAGTACTTC,CATSRGTGGSYEQYF
TRBV5-4,once,TRBJ1-1,.,TGTGCCAGCAGCTGGGACAACACTGAAGCTTTCTTT,CASSWDNTEAFF
TRBV5-5,once,TRBJ1-5,.,TGTGCCAGCAGCCGCCTCGAGGGGGGTAGCAATCAGCCCCAGCATTTT,CASSRLEGGSNQPQHF
TRBV6-1,.,TRBJ2-1,.,TGTGCCAGCAGTGAAGTACATCCCTACAATGAGCAGTTCTTC,CASSEVHPYNEQFF
TRBV11-3,.,TRBJ1-1,TRBD1,TGTGCCAGCAGCTTAGATCGGACAGGGAGAGCTTTCTTT,CASSLDRTGRAFF
TRBV19,.,TRBJ2-2,TRBD1,TGTGCCAGTAGACCTCCGGGACAGGGCATGACCGGGGAGCTGTTTTTT,CASRPPGQGMTGELFF
TRBV2,.,TRBJ2-7,.,TGTGCCAGCAGCCGACGGTACGAGCAGTACTTC,CASSRRYEQYF
TRBV28,.,TRBJ2-2,.,TGTGCCAGCAGTTTAGGGAATGGATGGACCGGGGAGCTGTTTTTT,CASSLGNGWTGELFF
TRBV18,.,TRBJ2-3,.,TGTGCCAGCTCACCAGTCTATTCGTCGACAGATACGCAGTATTTT,CASSPVYSSTDTQYF
TRBV28,once,TRBJ1-5,TRBD1,TGTGCCAGCAGTCGAGACAGGGGGCGGAATCAGCCCCAGCATTTT,CASSRDRGRNQPQHF
TRBV28,.,TRBJ2-5,.,TGTGCCAGCAGTTCCTCCGGAGAGACCCAGTACTTC,CASSSSGETQYF
TRBV18,.,TRBJ2-1,TRBD2,TGTGCCAGCTCAGCACCGGGGGGTCTACGCGACGGAGGGGAGCAGTTCTTC,CASSAPGGLRDGGEQFF
TRBV11-2,.,TRBJ2-5,TRBD2,TGTGCCAGCAGCGCCCGACGGGGGGGGGCTGTGGTGGAGACCCAGTACTTC,CASSARRGGAVVETQYF
TRBV2,.,TRBJ1-6,TRBD1,TGTGCCAGCAGGGCCGGGACAGCAAATTCACCCCTCCACTTT,CASRAGTANSPLHF
TRBV18,once,TRBJ2-2,TRBD1,TGTGCCAGCTCACCACAGGGACAGGGGGCCACCGGGGAGCTGTTTTTT,CASSPQGQGATGELFF
TRBV6-5,.,TRBJ1-1,.,TGTGCCAGCAGTTACGGACACACTGAAGCTTTCTTT,CASSYGHTEAFF
TRBV13,.,TRBJ2-5,.,TGTGCCAGCAGCTTTAGGACGCGGGAGACCCAGTACTTC,CASSFRTRETQYF
TRBV25-1,.,TRBJ1-5,TRBD1,TGTGCCAGCAGTGGGACAGGGATGCAGCCCCAGCATTTT,CASSGTGMQPQHF
TRBV6-4,.,TRBJ2-2,.,TGTGCCAGCAGTGACTCAGACACCGGGGAGCTGTTTTTT,CASSDSDTGELFF
TRBV7-8,once,TRBJ2-5,.,TGTGCCAGCAGCTTACTTGGCCAAGAGACCCAGTACTTC,CASSLLGQETQYF
TRBV15,.,TRBJ2-5,.,TGTGCCACCAGCCTAGGGGGTGAGACCCAGTACTTC,CATSLGGETQYF
TRBV19,.,TRBJ1-3,TRBD1,TGTGCCAGTAGTATCTTGACAGGGGGCTCTGGAAACACCATATATTTT,CASSILTGGSGNTIYF